The rows below give T cell receptor beta chains drawn from one sample of a study of blood T cell repertoires in COVID-19. Profiling relied on immunoSEQ multiplex PCR, and the TCRdb table lists in-frame clones only, not all of them. The sample lists roughly 78,000 clones, 70% to 90% occurring once. Sequencing was carried out using peripheral blood. The receptor source for this set is a woman older than 75 with acute or convalescent COVID-19. The CDR3 runs from the conserved cysteine through the conserved F or W. The D gene is left open where the match is weak. Size tells how often a clone was seen (once, few, many) or the class of an expanded clone, and some rows leave it out.

V gene: TRBV2; clone size: .; D gene: .; J gene: TRBJ1-6; CDR3 protein: CASSDRGNNSPLHF; CDR3 DNA: TGTGCCAGCAGTGACCGGGGGAATAATTCACCCCTCCACTTT
V gene: TRBV5-1; clone size: .; D gene: TRBD1; J gene: TRBJ1-2; CDR3 protein: CASNKDTGEFGYTF; CDR3 DNA: TGCGCCAGCAACAAAGATACAGGGGAGTTTGGCTACACCTTC
V gene: TRBV5-6; clone size: .; D gene: .; J gene: TRBJ1-4; CDR3 protein: CASSLFGETNEKLFF; CDR3 DNA: TGTGCCAGCAGCTTGTTTGGGGAGACTAATGAAAAACTGTTTTTT
V gene: TRBV19; clone size: once; D gene: .; J gene: TRBJ1-3; CDR3 protein: CASRVSSGNTIYF; CDR3 DNA: TGTGCCAGTCGAGTGAGCTCTGGAAACACCATATATTTT
V gene: TRBV19; clone size: .; D gene: TRBD1; J gene: TRBJ1-5; CDR3 protein: CASSIETGRSSSNQPQHF; CDR3 DNA: TGTGCCAGTAGTATAGAGACAGGGCGATCGAGTAGCAATCAGCCCCAGCATTTT
V gene: TRBV11-3; clone size: .; D gene: TRBD1; J gene: TRBJ2-5; CDR3 protein: CASSSHRGEETQYF; CDR3 DNA: TGTGCCAGCAGCTCGCACAGGGGCGAAGAGACCCAGTACTTC
V gene: TRBV5-6; clone size: .; D gene: TRBD1; J gene: TRBJ2-2; CDR3 protein: CASSKTQGVGELFF; CDR3 DNA: TGTGCCAGCAGCAAAACACAGGGGGTCGGGGAGCTGTTTTTT
V gene: TRBV6-5; clone size: .; D gene: TRBD2; J gene: TRBJ2-5; CDR3 protein: CASSSPAGAQETQYF; CDR3 DNA: TGTGCCAGCAGTTCCCCAGCGGGGGCCCAAGAGACCCAGTACTTC
V gene: TRBV19; clone size: .; D gene: TRBD2; J gene: TRBJ2-7; CDR3 protein: CASSIRTSAYEQYF; CDR3 DNA: TGTGCCAGTAGTATAAGGACTAGCGCCTACGAGCAGTACTTC
V gene: TRBV19; clone size: .; D gene: .; J gene: TRBJ1-2; CDR3 protein: CASSQYSQGSSNYGYTF; CDR3 DNA: TGTGCCAGTAGCCAGTATAGTCAGGGATCTTCTAACTATGGCTACACCTTC
V gene: TRBV7-8; clone size: .; D gene: .; J gene: TRBJ2-1; CDR3 protein: CASSPAAEQLHNEQFF; CDR3 DNA: TGTGCCAGCAGCCCCGCGGCAGAACAACTTCACAATGAGCAGTTCTTC
V gene: TRBV25-1; clone size: .; D gene: TRBD1; J gene: TRBJ2-3; CDR3 protein: CASSDQGADTQYF; CDR3 DNA: TGTGCCAGCAGTGACCAGGGGGCAGATACGCAGTATTTT
V gene: TRBV14; clone size: few; D gene: .; J gene: TRBJ1-5; CDR3 protein: CASSQGGGNQPQHF; CDR3 DNA: TGTGCCAGCAGCCAGGGGGGAGGCAATCAGCCCCAGCATTTT
V gene: TRBV3-1/TRBV3-2; clone size: .; D gene: .; J gene: TRBJ2-7; CDR3 protein: CASSHSQSDEQYF; CDR3 DNA: TGTGCCAGCAGCCACAGTCAATCCGACGAGCAGTACTTC
V gene: TRBV4-1; clone size: .; D gene: TRBD1; J gene: TRBJ1-6; CDR3 protein: CASSPGQGRNSPLHF; CDR3 DNA: TGCGCCAGCAGCCCCGGACAGGGGAGAAATTCACCCCTCCACTTT
V gene: TRBV5-5; clone size: .; D gene: .; J gene: TRBJ1-4; CDR3 protein: CASSLAEATNEKLFF; CDR3 DNA: TGTGCCAGCAGCTTGGCCGAGGCAACTAATGAAAAACTGTTTTTT